This TCR beta chain was captured by sequencing in a study of blood T cell repertoires in COVID-19. Study background: Donors in the United States, Italy and Spain gave samples during acute or convalescent COVID-19. Sources were T cells, B-cell-depleted T cells, or PBMCs; the material itself was cDNA or gDNA.

Authors' processing steps: Reference gene primer amplification gave nucleated cell count estimates. Libraries were prepared by immunoSEQ multiplex PCR; TCRdb keeps only in-frame clonotypes and omits some of them. V, J and clone size are those of that table, while D and trimming were read from the DNA. The data contain some 320,000 clones, approximately 88% of them singletons. The specimen sequenced was peripheral blood. The receptor was isolated from a woman between 25 and 40 years old who had recovered from COVID-19.

CDR3 sequence reads: CASSPNSLGTEAFF. In DNA form, the CDR3 reads TGTGCCAGCAGTCCGAACAGCCTGGGCACTGAAGCTTTCTTT. The V gene is TRBV27, the J gene TRBJ1-1; no clear D. V shed 5 bases and J shed 4 bases, with 14 bases lying between them. This CDR3 has 14 amino acids. From germline, CDR1 is MNHEY and CDR2 SMNVEV (reference sequence).